This T cell receptor beta chain was recorded in a study of CXCR3-negative and CXCR3-positive naive CD8 T cells. Study results and caveats: Naive cells positive for CXCR3 carried more hydrophobic TRB CDR3s than CXCR3-negative ones.

The authors made the TRB cDNA libraries by 5' RACE using UMI labels. Reanalyzing the 5' RACE reads, TCRdb keeps one entry per CDR3 protein, without DNA. With tens of thousands of distinct CDR3 sequences in the sample, the ten largest clones hold around 0.58%. Germline lookup yields CDR1 MNHEY and CDR2 SVGAGI. This CDR3 comprises 14 residues. About this clonotype: What it binds is not known.

Cells classed as naive CD8+ T cells were CD45RO-CCR7+CD27+CD95-. The sequenced material came from naive CXCR3+ CD8+ T cells from blood. Subset indicated: CD45RO-CCR7+CD27+CD95- naive CD8+ T cells expressing CXCR3 (TNR3+). The chain links TRBV6-5 to TRBJ2-5; the D call of TRBD2 rests on TCRdb alone, since no DNA is present to check it. The clonotype comes from a human donor in good health. Some clones in this sample may be carry-over from other donors' samples. This CDR3 is CASSPGLAGETQYF.